This T cell receptor (beta chain) originates from a study of T cells after yellow fever vaccination. Looking at the study overall: Fractions low in cell number were prepared with SMART-Seq v4 Ultra Low Input.

This clonotype was detected ten times or more. Antigen unknown. Germline V gene sequence: CDR1 SGHTA, CDR2 FQGTGA. The V segment lost 5 bases and the J segment 6 bases; nucleotides outside the gene matches: 11. This CDR3 has 17 residues. TCRdb reanalysed the 5' RACE reads using MiXCR and keeps one entry per CDR3 protein. Among some 260,000 distinct CDR3 sequences listed, around 4.9% were seen once. Study outcomes and limitations: Subsequent to the booster, the majority of primary-vaccination clones reappeared (around 95% CD4, 88% CD8). Faster peaking, at day 5 versus 15, marked a secondary response that was weaker. Contamination by abundant bulk-population clonotypes could be present in FACS-sorted repertoires.

Material: CD4+ T cells sorted from PBMCs, obtained on the day of the yellow fever booster vaccination. J is TRBJ2-7 and V is TRBV7-3; 15 bases line up with TRBD2. This receptor was identified in a man aged 18 to 30 who received the YFV17D yellow fever vaccine. The CDR3 region has the DNA TGTGCCAGCAGCCCGGGACTAGCGGGGGGTACTGGGCGCGAGCAGTACTTC. Amino acids: CASSPGLAGGTGREQYF.